The 27 T cell receptor beta chains in this list originate from one sample, sequenced in a study of blood T cell repertoires in COVID-19. Repertoires were generated with immunoSEQ multiplex PCR, while TCRdb's copy carries only in-frame clones and drops some. Of about 260,000 clones listed, over 75% are singletons. The specimen was peripheral blood. These receptors all come from a woman in her 70s with COVID-19, enrolled during active disease.

This clone was seen just once. This chain uses TRBV5-1 with TRBJ1-2, with D possibly TRBD1 on 5 matching bases. CDR1 is SGHRS, CDR2 YFSETQ, per germline. The CDR3 contains 12 residues. The V end lost 4 bases, the J end lost 7 bases, and 11 bases lay between the germline ends. The CDR3 region is CASSGGFRGYTF. In nucleotides, the CDR3 is TGCGCCAGCAGCGGGGGGTTTCGTGGCTACACCTTC.

This chain joins TRBV18 and TRBJ1-2; 11 positions match TRBD1. The CDR3 spans 18 residues. The V segment lost 6 bases and the J segment 3 bases; nucleotides outside the gene matches: 15. Per germline, CDR1 KGHSH and CDR2 LQKENI. The chain's CDR3 is CASSPRTGGITKYYGYTF. The CDR3 DNA is TGTGCCAGCTCGCCTCGGACAGGGGGCATCACCAAGTACTATGGCTACACCTTC.

The V and J genes are TRBV27 and TRBJ1-5; unclear D gene. Per germline, CDR1 MNHEY and CDR2 SMNVEV (reference sequence). The CDR3 runs 13 residues. Trimming took off 3 bases at V and 7 bases at J, with 10 bases between the two ends. Written as DNA, the CDR3 is TGTGCCAGCAGTTTTGGCAGGTCCCAGCCCCAGCATTTT. Protein: CASSFGRSQPQHF.

This chain uses TRBV7-3 with TRBJ1-2, with TRBD1 matching over 9 bases. From germline, CDR1 is SGHTA and CDR2 FQGTGA. Trimming at V came to 2 bases and at J to 5 bases, leaving 12 bases not matched to a gene. This CDR3 region has 17 residues. As DNA, the CDR3 is TGTGCCAGCAGCTTATCGGCTCACCCGGGACAGGGTTATGGCTACACCTTC. Translated: CASSLSAHPGQGYGYTF.

This clone has only one observation. The V and J genes are TRBV5-1 and TRBJ1-2; D possibly corresponds to TRBD1 (5 bases). CDR1 and CDR2 from the germline V gene are SGHRS and YFSETQ. V lost 0 bases, J lost 3 bases, and 15 bases lay in between. This CDR3 has 16 residues. Written as DNA, the CDR3 is TGCGCCAGCAGCTTGGACACCTCCTCAGGGTACTATGGCTACACCTTC. Encoded protein: CASSLDTSSGYYGYTF. The complete variable domain, with remaining parts taken from reference TRBV5-1 and TRBJ1-2, reads KAGVTQTPRYLIKTRGQQVTLSCSPISGHRSVSWYQQTPGQGLQFLFEYFSETQRNKGNFPGRFSGRQFSNSRSEMNVSTLELGDSALYLCASSLDTSSGYYGYTFGSGTRLTVV.

CDR3 in amino acids: CASSELAGEVYEQYF. CDR3 sequence (DNA): TGCGCCAGCAGTGAGTTGGCGGGAGAGGTCTACGAGCAGTACTTC. The rearrangement links TRBV10-1 to TRBJ2-7, with TRBD2 matching over 7 bases. V lost 1 base and J lost 3; bases outside the gene matches: 6. The CDR3 covers 15 residues. CDR1 WNHNN and CDR2 SYGVQD come from the germline V gene (reference sequence).

The J gene is TRBJ2-7, the V gene TRBV27, with TRBD1 matching over 8 bases. Germline lookup yields CDR1 MNHEY and CDR2 SMNVEV (reference sequence). The CDR3 extends over 15 amino acids. The junction had 7 bases not matched to a gene; V was cut back by 6 bases and J by 0 bases. In nucleotides, the CDR3 is TGTGCCAGCAGGTTGACAGGGGTTAGCTCCTACGAGCAGTACTTC. Translation: CASRLTGVSSYEQYF.

The genes are TRBV7-2 and TRBJ2-1, with 14 bases fitting TRBD2. This CDR3 has 15 amino acids. Germline assignment: CDR1 SGHTA and CDR2 FQGNSA. V was pared by 5 bases and J by 14 bases, with 11 bases of the junction left unmatched. CDR3 nucleotide sequence: TGTGCCAGCAGCGTCGGACTAGCGGGAGGCCTCACCGAGTTCTTC. It is translated as CASSVGLAGGLTEFF.

The J gene is TRBJ1-5, the V gene TRBV19; TRBD1 agrees at 8 bases. V trimming: 4 bases; J trimming: 7 bases; junction bases outside the gene matches: 3. From germline, CDR1 is LNHDA and CDR2 SQIVND (reference sequence). This CDR3 has 13 residues. The CDR3 DNA sequence: TGTGCCAGTAGTACAGGGGGCTTCCAGCCCCAGCATTTT. This sequence encodes CASSTGGFQPQHF.

The chain employs TRBV18 and TRBJ1-2; D gene uncertain. Trimming cost V 2 bases and J 9 bases, with 10 bases left between them. Germline values: CDR1 KGHSH, CDR2 LQKENI. CDR3 length: 12 residues. The CDR3: CASSPATGSYTF. Here the CDR3 DNA reads TGTGCCAGCTCACCAGCCACCGGGAGCTACACCTTC.

V is TRBV3-1 (or the pseudogene TRBV3-2) and J is TRBJ1-3, with 9 positions matching TRBD1. V lost 4 bases and J lost 4; bases outside the gene matches: 2. The CDR3 sequence is 14 residues long. Germline-derived CDR1 and CDR2 are LGHDT and YNNKEL (reference sequence). The CDR3 here is CASSRTGGGNTIYF. As DNA, the CDR3 is TGTGCCAGCAGCCGCACAGGGGGCGGAAACACCATATATTTT.

This rearrangement joins TRBV5-8 to TRBJ2-6; tentatively, D is TRBD1 (6 bases). The germline V gene encodes CDR1 SGHTS and CDR2 YDEGEE. This CDR3 spans 18 amino acids. With 4 bases removed from V and 0 bases from J, the gap between germline ends came to 17 bases. CDR3 in amino acids: CASSTLQGHSSGANVLTF. CDR3 sequence (DNA): TGTGCCAGCAGCACGCTACAGGGACACAGCTCTGGGGCCAACGTCCTGACTTTC.

The J gene is TRBJ1-6, the V gene TRBV5-1, with 7 bases lining up with TRBD1. CDR1 is SGHRS and CDR2 is YFSETQ in the germline V gene. Losses at the gene ends were 3 bases for V and 4 bases for J; bases not matched to a gene: 10. This CDR3 is built from 17 residues. CDR3 sequence: CASSSTGQAQYNSPLHF. CDR3 bases: TGCGCCAGCAGCTCCACCGGACAGGCCCAATATAATTCACCCCTCCACTTT.

J is TRBJ1-1 and V is TRBV30; D gene uncertain. CDR1 and CDR2 from the germline V gene are GTSNPN and SVGIG (reference sequence). With 4 bases removed from V and 2 bases from J, the gap between germline ends came to 11 bases. The CDR3 runs 13 residues. The CDR3 nucleotides read TGTGCCTGGATGGTGGGCGTAAACACTGAAGCTTTCTTT. Translating gives CAWMVGVNTEAFF.

The rearrangement joins TRBV20-1 to TRBJ2-5; a possible D gene is TRBD2 (6 bases). Germline V gene lookup returns CDR1 DFQATT and CDR2 SNEGSKA (reference sequence). V was pared by 3 bases and J by 2 bases, with 13 bases between. The CDR3 extends over 14 amino acids. The chain's CDR3 is CSASPGVPQETQYF. CDR3 bases: TGCAGTGCTAGTCCGGGGGTCCCTCAAGAGACCCAGTACTTC.

This clone was observed a handful of times. J is TRBJ2-5 and V is TRBV15; 8 bases map to TRBD1. CDR1 is LNHNV, CDR2 YYDKDF, per germline (reference sequence). V lost 0 bases to trimming and J lost 5 bases; unmatched junction nucleotides: 11. There are 17 residues in the CDR3. The CDR3 DNA follows: TGTGCCACCAGCAGAGATAGGCCCCCCAGGGGGCTTGAGACCCAGTACTTC. Its translation: CATSRDRPPRGLETQYF.

The chain combines TRBV28 with TRBJ1-4; 10 bases are a match to TRBD1. The CDR3 is 15 residues long. In germline, CDR1 is MDHEN, CDR2 SYDVKM. V was clipped by 6 bases and J by 7 bases; unmatched bases: 8. The CDR3 spells CASRPTGTGVEKLFF. The CDR3 bases are TGTGCCAGCAGGCCGACCGGGACAGGGGTTGAAAAACTGTTTTTT.

This chain uses TRBV6-5 with TRBJ1-2; D might be TRBD1 (5 bases). The germline V and J ends were trimmed by 6 bases and 8 bases, with 19 bases remaining between them. Germline V CDR1 and CDR2: MNHEY, SVGAGI. The CDR3 length is 14 residues. CDR3 DNA: TGTGCCAGCAGCACCGGCGGGGCCCCCCTAGGCTACACCTTC. Protein: CASSTGGAPLGYTF.

The J gene is TRBJ2-3, the V gene TRBV7-2; 7 positions agree with TRBD2. V was clipped by 7 bases and J by 5 bases; unmatched bases: 12. The CDR3 is 15 amino acids. The V gene's germline CDR1 is SGHTA and CDR2 FQGNSA. This chain's CDR3 is CASTPAGLARDTQYF. CDR3 bases: TGTGCCAGCACCCCAGCGGGGCTCGCGCGAGATACGCAGTATTTT.

The CDR3 region has the DNA TGTGCCAGCAGCTTAGCTCGGGACTACGAGCAGTACTTC. This codes for CASSLARDYEQYF. The J gene is TRBJ2-7, the V gene TRBV7-8, with D maybe TRBD2 (5 bases). This CDR3 contains 13 residues. From germline, CDR1 is SGHVS and CDR2 FQNEAQ. The ends were cut back, 0 bases at V and 3 bases at J, with 6 bases in the middle.

The chain is built from TRBV2 and TRBJ1-3; no reliable D call. Trimming removed 6 bases at V and 2 bases at J, with 20 bases between. Germline-derived CDR1 and CDR2 are SNHLY and FYNNEI. There are 17 residues in the CDR3. CDR3 residues: CASSKGVGEEAGNTIYF. The CDR3 DNA reads TGTGCCAGCAGCAAGGGTGTCGGGGAAGAGGCTGGAAACACCATATATTTT. Drawing the rest from reference TRBV2 and TRBJ1-3, the complete variable domain is EPEVTQTPSHQVTQMGQEVILRCVPISNHLYFYWYRQILGQKVEFLVSFYNNEISEKSEIFDDQFSVERPDGSNFTLKIRSTKLEDSAMYFCASSKGVGEEAGNTIYFGEGSWLTVV.

This rearrangement joins TRBV14 to TRBJ1-6; unclear D gene. V lost 3 bases and J lost 10, with 7 bases in between. Germline CDR1 SGHDN, CDR2 FVKESK. The CDR3 runs 12 residues. This CDR3 is CASSQLRSPLHF. The CDR3 DNA sequence: TGTGCCAGCAGCCAGCTCAGATCACCCCTCCACTTT.

This chain connects TRBV5-8 to TRBJ2-6; D is perhaps TRBD2 (5 bases). Trimming cost V 4 bases and J 0 bases, with 17 bases left between them. Germline V gene data show CDR1 as SGHTS and CDR2 as YDEGEE. The CDR3 sequence is 18 residues long. The CDR3 DNA reads as TGTGCCAGCAGCCCGGACTTTGGTTGGAGCTCTGGGGCCAACGTCCTGACTTTC. Its protein product is CASSPDFGWSSGANVLTF.

The genes are TRBV7-9 and TRBJ2-2; 11 bases are a match to TRBD2. Germline CDR1 and CDR2: SEHNR and FQNEAQ (reference sequence). V trimming: 0 bases; J trimming: 1 base; junction bases outside the gene matches: 7. The CDR3 loop spans 19 amino acids. The CDR3 here is CASSLAFRTSGLNTGELFF. CDR3 sequence (DNA): TGTGCCAGCAGCTTAGCTTTTCGGACTAGCGGGCTGAACACCGGGGAGCTGTTTTTT.

The chain couples TRBV9 to TRBJ1-5; 9 nucleotides match TRBD1. The CDR3 contains 15 residues. CDR1 SGDLS and CDR2 YYNGEE come from the germline V gene. The V gene end was trimmed by 0 bases and the J gene end by 5 bases; junction bases not matched to a gene: 3. The CDR3 region has the DNA TGTGCCAGCAGCGTAGGGGACAGGGCGGATCAGCCCCAGCATTTT. It translates to CASSVGDRADQPQHF.

The gene calls are TRBV19 and TRBJ1-1, with D perhaps matching TRBD1 (6 bases). The V and J ends lost 5 bases and 0 bases respectively, with 10 bases between them. This CDR3 comprises 14 residues. Germline-derived CDR1 and CDR2 are LNHDA and SQIVND (reference sequence). CDR3 sequence: CASSPTGMNTEAFF. The CDR3 nucleotides are TGTGCCAGTAGTCCGACAGGAATGAACACTGAAGCTTTCTTT.

The chain links TRBV30 to TRBJ2-1, with 9 nucleotides matching TRBD2. Trimming at V came to 7 bases and at J to 4 bases, leaving 8 bases not matched to a gene. The CDR3 is made up of 14 amino acids. The germline CDR1 and CDR2 sequences are GTSNPN and SVGIG (reference sequence). The CDR3 protein is CASIAGVAYNEQFF. As DNA, the CDR3 is TGTGCCTCCATAGCGGGAGTTGCGTACAATGAGCAGTTCTTC.